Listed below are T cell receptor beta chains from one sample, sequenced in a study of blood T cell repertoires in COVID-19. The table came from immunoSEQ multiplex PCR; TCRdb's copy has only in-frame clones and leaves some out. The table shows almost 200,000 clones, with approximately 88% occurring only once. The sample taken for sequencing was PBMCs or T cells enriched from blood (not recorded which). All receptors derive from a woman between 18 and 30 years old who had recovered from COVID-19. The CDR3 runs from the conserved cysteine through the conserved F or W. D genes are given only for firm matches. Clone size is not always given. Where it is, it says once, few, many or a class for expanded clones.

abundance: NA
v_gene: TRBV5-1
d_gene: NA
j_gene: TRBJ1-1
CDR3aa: CASSDGRELNTEAFF
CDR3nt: TGCGCCAGCAGCGATGGTCGGGAGCTGAACACTGAAGCTTTCTTT

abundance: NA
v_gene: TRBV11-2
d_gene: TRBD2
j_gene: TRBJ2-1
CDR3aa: CASSLNPAGGLNEQFF
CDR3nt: TGTGCCAGCAGCTTAAACCCAGCGGGGGGGCTGAATGAGCAGTTCTTC

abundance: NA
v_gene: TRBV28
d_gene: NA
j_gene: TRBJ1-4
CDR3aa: CASSQFRQPSNEKLFF
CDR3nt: TGTGCCAGCAGTCAATTCCGACAGCCCTCTAATGAAAAACTGTTTTTT

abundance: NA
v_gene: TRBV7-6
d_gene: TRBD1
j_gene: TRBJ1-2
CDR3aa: CASSVDRQGSSGYTF
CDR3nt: TGTGCCAGCAGCGTAGATCGACAGGGGTCGAGTGGCTACACCTTC

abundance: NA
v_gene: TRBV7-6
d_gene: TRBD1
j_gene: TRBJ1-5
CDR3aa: CASSLGQGWDQPQHF
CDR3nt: TGTGCCAGCAGCCTCGGACAGGGGTGGGATCAGCCCCAGCATTTT

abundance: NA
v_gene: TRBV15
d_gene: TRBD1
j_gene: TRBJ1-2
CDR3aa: CATSRVSSGGGYTF
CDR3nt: TGTGCCACCAGCAGAGTCAGCTCAGGGGGCGGCTACACCTTC

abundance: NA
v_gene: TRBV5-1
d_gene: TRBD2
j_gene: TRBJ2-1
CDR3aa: CASSLLSGGAGNEQFF
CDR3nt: TGCGCCAGCAGCCTACTTAGCGGGGGGGCCGGGAATGAGCAGTTCTTC

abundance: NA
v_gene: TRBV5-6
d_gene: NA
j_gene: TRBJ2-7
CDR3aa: CASSLGGQTYEQYF
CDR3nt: TGTGCCAGCAGCTTGGGGGGGCAGACCTACGAGCAGTACTTC

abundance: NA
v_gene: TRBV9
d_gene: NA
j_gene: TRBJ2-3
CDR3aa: CASSAVVTGGGTQYF
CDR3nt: TGTGCCAGCAGCGCCGTCGTGACAGGAGGTGGTACGCAGTATTTT

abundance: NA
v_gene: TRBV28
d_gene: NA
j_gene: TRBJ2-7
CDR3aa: CASSLSGYEQYF
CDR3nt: TGTGCCAGCAGTTTATCGGGGTACGAGCAGTACTTC

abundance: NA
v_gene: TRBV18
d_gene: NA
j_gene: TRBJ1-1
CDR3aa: CASSPPRSGPNTEAFF
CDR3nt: TGTGCCAGCTCACCACCGCGGAGCGGGCCGAACACTGAAGCTTTCTTT

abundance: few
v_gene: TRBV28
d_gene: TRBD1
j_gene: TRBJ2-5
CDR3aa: CASTRDRGRETQYF
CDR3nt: TGTGCCAGCACCAGGGACAGGGGGCGGGAGACCCAGTACTTC

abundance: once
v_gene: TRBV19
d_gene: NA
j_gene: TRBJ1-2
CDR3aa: CASSISITQGNYGYTF
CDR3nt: TGTGCCAGTAGTATCAGCATTACTCAGGGTAACTATGGCTACACCTTC

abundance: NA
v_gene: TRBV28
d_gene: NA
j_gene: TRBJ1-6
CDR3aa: CASSAQNKELNSPLHF
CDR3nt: TGTGCCAGCAGTGCGCAGAACAAGGAGCTTAATTCACCCCTCCACTTT

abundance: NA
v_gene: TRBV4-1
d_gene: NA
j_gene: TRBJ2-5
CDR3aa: CASSLRGPQETQYF
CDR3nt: TGCGCCAGCAGCTTGCGGGGGCCTCAAGAGACCCAGTACTTC

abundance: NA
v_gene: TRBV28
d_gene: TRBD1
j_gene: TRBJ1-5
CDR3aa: CASRDDREGQPQHF
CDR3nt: TGTGCCAGCAGAGACGACAGGGAAGGTCAGCCCCAGCATTTT